This TCR beta chain was profiled in a study of shared clonotypes between healthy human individuals. Here immunoSEQ multiplex PCR was the method, and the copy in TCRdb shows in-frame clones only, minus some. The data contain roughly 680,000 clones, just under 75% of them seen just once; the ten biggest clones take up about 1.8%. The length of the CDR3 is 15 residues. V shed 1 base, J shed 6 bases, and the junction held 6 bases outside the gene matches. Germline assignment: CDR1 MDHEN and CDR2 SYDVKM. The material sequenced was memory CD4+ T cells sorted from blood. This sample's subset: CD45RA-negative fraction. This clonotype was obtained from a woman aged 25 to 39 in good health. The chain employs TRBV28 and TRBJ1-5, with 7 bases aligning to TRBD1. The CDR3 is CASSLSDRASQPQHF. The DNA of the CDR3 is TGTGCCAGCAGTTTATCCGACAGGGCTTCTCAGCCCCAGCATTTT.